This passage covers 15 T cell receptor beta chains from one sample sequenced in a study of OX40 agonist ivuxolimab in advanced cancers. Method: immunoSEQ multiplex PCR; TCRdb's copy keeps in-frame clones and lacks some. There are tens of thousands of clones in the sample; about 88% occur only once, and roughly 0.99% lies in the top ten. The sequenced sample was CD4+ or CD8+ T cells sorted from blood, obtained in a trial of the OX40 agonist ivuxolimab. The receptor source for this set is an adult with an advanced solid tumor such as melanoma, head and neck, liver or kidney cancer.

V usage is TRBV7-2 and J usage is TRBJ2-7; the D is unclear. The CDR3 length is 14 residues. The V and J ends lost 2 bases and 2 bases respectively, with 10 bases between them. Per germline, CDR1 SGHTA and CDR2 FQGNSA. CDR3 nucleotides: TGTGCCAGCAGCTTATTTTCGGAGCCCTACGAGCAGTACTTC. Residues: CASSLFSEPYEQYF.

The chain combines TRBV28 with TRBJ2-7; tentatively, D is TRBD1 or TRBD2 (5 bases each). The CDR3 sequence is 13 residues long. V was shortened by 8 bases and J by 4 bases, with 15 bases between the two germline ends. Germline CDR1 and CDR2: MDHEN and SYDVKM. The CDR3 here is CASLDGAPYEQYF. CDR3 nucleotide sequence: TGTGCCAGCCTGGACGGGGCCCCATACGAGCAGTACTTC.

This chain joins TRBV28 and TRBJ2-7, with TRBD1 identical over 8 bases. This CDR3 has 14 amino acids. The V segment lost 4 bases and the J segment 2 bases; nucleotides outside the gene matches: 4. The germline V gene has CDR1 MDHEN and CDR2 SYDVKM. DNA for the CDR3: TGTGCCAGCAGTTCACAGGGACAGGCCTACGAGCAGTACTTC. This gives the protein CASSSQGQAYEQYF. Filled out from reference TRBV28 and TRBJ2-7, the complete variable domain reads DVKVTQSSRYLVKRTGEKVFLECVQDMDHENMFWYRQDPGLGLRLIYFSYDVKMKEKGDIPEGYSVSREKKERFSLILESASTNQTSMYLCASSSQGQAYEQYFGPGTRLTVT.

This clone was counted only a few times. The chain links TRBV2 to TRBJ2-6; unclear D gene. This CDR3 is 14 amino acids long. Germline lookup yields CDR1 SNHLY and CDR2 FYNNEI. V lost 4 bases and J 1 base, leaving 5 bases between the germline ends. CDR3 nucleotides: TGTGCCAGCAGTGTGGGGTCTGGGGCCAACGTCCTGACTTTC. Translation gives CASSVGSGANVLTF.

In its sample, this clone was seen once. The rearrangement links TRBV21-1 to TRBJ2-2; TRBD1 was called by the table and not checked on the DNA. TRBV21-1 is labeled a pseudogene. There are 15 residues in the CDR3. CDR3 in amino acids: CASSNRDRGPGELFF. The CDR3 coding sequence is TGTGCCAGCAGCAACCGGGACAGGGGCCCCGGGGAGCTGTTTTTT.

V usage is TRBV19 and J usage is TRBJ1-1; 7 nucleotides line up with TRBD1. The CDR3 sequence is 14 residues long. With 3 bases clipped from V and 4 bases from J, the junction kept 5 bases outside the gene matches. Germline values: CDR1 LNHDA, CDR2 SQIVND (reference sequence). CDR3 sequence: CASSITGVSTEAFF. In DNA form, the CDR3 reads TGTGCCAGTAGTATTACAGGGGTGAGCACTGAAGCTTTCTTT.

The CDR3 loop is CASSLGGTHNEQFF. As DNA, the CDR3 is TGCGCCAGCAGCTTGGGCGGGACCCACAATGAGCAGTTCTTC. J is TRBJ2-1 and V is TRBV5-1; D is perhaps TRBD2 (6 bases). CDR3 size: 14 residues. From germline, CDR1 is SGHRS and CDR2 YFSETQ. The V end was cut by 0 bases, the J end by 5 bases, with 9 bases between.

This sequence joins TRBV10-3 and TRBJ2-2; 7 positions agree with TRBD2. CDR3 size: 16 residues. Trimming cost V 2 bases and J 7 bases; bases outside gene matches: 10. CDR1 is ENHRY, CDR2 SYGVKD, per germline. CDR3 DNA sequence: TGTGCCATCAGTGAGAACGGGGCGGGAGTCAGCGGGGAGCTGTTTTTT. This sequence encodes CAISENGAGVSGELFF.

The chain links TRBV29-1 to TRBJ1-4, with 7 bases identical to TRBD1. In germline, CDR1 is SQVTM, CDR2 ANQGSEA. Trimming removed 5 bases from V and 3 bases from J; junction bases left unmatched: 6. The CDR3 sequence is 14 residues long. In DNA, the CDR3 is TGCAGCGTTCGACAGGGTGCCCCTAATGAAAAACTGTTTTTT. As protein: CSVRQGAPNEKLFF. The full variable domain, its missing parts supplied by reference TRBV29-1 and TRBJ1-4, is SAVISQKPSRDICQRGTSLTIQCQVDSQVTMMFWYRQQPGQSLTLIATANQGSEATYESGFVIDKFPISRPNLTFSTLTVSNMSPEDSSIYLCSVRQGAPNEKLFFGSGTQLSVL.

Only one count was recorded for this clone. The chain carries TRBV18 and TRBJ1-5, with D uncertain. Trimming took 3 bases from V and 4 from J, leaving 7 bases between them. Germline CDR1 and CDR2: KGHSH and LQKENI. This CDR3 has 13 residues. The CDR3 DNA reads as TGTGCCAGCTCACCCGACAAAAATCAGCCCCAGCATTTT. Protein sequence: CASSPDKNQPQHF. The whole variable domain, remainder taken from reference TRBV18 and TRBJ1-5, is NAGVMQNPRHLVRRRGQEARLRCSPMKGHSHVYWYRQLPEEGLKFMVYLQKENIIDESGMPKERFSAEFPKEGPSILRIQQVVRGDSAAYFCASSPDKNQPQHFGDGTRLSIL.

V usage is TRBV6-6 and J usage is TRBJ2-6; unclear D gene. The CDR3 runs 15 residues. Germline loops: CDR1 MNHNY, CDR2 SVGAGI (reference sequence). The V gene lost 6 bases and the J gene lost 0 bases, with 9 bases spanning the gap. The chain's CDR3 is CASSTESSGANVLTF. DNA for the CDR3: TGTGCCAGCAGCACAGAGAGCTCTGGGGCCAACGTCCTGACTTTC.

This clone was observed a handful of times. This chain uses TRBV7-9 with TRBJ1-2; TRBD1 matches at 8 bases. The CDR3 runs to 13 residues. The junction had 6 bases not matched to a gene; V was cut back by 4 bases and J by 8 bases. Germline assignment: CDR1 SEHNR and CDR2 FQNEAQ (reference sequence). The CDR3 coding sequence is TGTGCCAGCAGCTCGGGACAGGAGAGGGGCTACACCTTC. Encoded protein: CASSSGQERGYTF.

The chain is built from TRBV19 and TRBJ2-5, with TRBD2 identical over 11 bases. The CDR3 length is 15 residues. CDR1 is LNHDA and CDR2 is SQIVND in the germline V gene (reference sequence). The V segment lost 5 bases and the J segment 1 base; nucleotides outside the gene matches: 3. In nucleotides, the CDR3 is TGTGCCAGTAGTCGGACTAGCGGGTTCCAAGAGACCCAGTACTTC. Protein sequence: CASSRTSGFQETQYF.

The chain couples TRBV10-3 to TRBJ2-6, with D unresolved. Germline CDR1 reads ENHRY; CDR2 reads SYGVKD. The CDR3 is 14 amino acids. Trimming pared 4 bases from V and 3 bases from J, leaving 7 bases between. CDR3 region: CAISVSRGANVLTF. DNA of the CDR3: TGTGCCATCAGTGTCAGTCGTGGGGCCAACGTCCTGACTTTC.

This sequence joins TRBV30 and TRBJ2-1; 8 bases agree with TRBD2. This CDR3 comprises 11 residues. With V trimmed by 5 bases and J by 10 bases, 4 bases remained unmatched. Looked up from germline, CDR1 is GTSNPN and CDR2 is SVGIG (reference sequence). The CDR3, as DNA: TGTGCCTGGGCGGGAGGAAGGGAGCAGTTCTTC. Its protein product is CAWAGGREQFF.